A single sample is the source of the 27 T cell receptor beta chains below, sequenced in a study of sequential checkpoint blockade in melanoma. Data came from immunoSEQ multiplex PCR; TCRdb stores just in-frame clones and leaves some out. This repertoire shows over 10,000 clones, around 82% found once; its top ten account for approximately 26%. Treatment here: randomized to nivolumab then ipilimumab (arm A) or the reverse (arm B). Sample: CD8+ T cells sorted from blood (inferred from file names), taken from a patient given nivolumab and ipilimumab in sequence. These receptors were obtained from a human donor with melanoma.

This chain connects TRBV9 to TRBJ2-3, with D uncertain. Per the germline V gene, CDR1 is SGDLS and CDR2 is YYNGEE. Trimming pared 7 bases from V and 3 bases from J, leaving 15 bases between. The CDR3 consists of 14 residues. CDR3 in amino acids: CASSLRPQTDTQYF. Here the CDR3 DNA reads TGTGCCAGCTCCCTGAGGCCGCAGACAGATACGCAGTATTTT.

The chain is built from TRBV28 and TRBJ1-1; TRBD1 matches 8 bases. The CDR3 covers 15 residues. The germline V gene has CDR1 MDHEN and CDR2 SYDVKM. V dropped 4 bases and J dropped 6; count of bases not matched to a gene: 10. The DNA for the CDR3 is TGTGCCAGCAGTTCCCCCTATAAGGACAGGGCTGAAGCTTTCTTT. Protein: CASSSPYKDRAEAFF.

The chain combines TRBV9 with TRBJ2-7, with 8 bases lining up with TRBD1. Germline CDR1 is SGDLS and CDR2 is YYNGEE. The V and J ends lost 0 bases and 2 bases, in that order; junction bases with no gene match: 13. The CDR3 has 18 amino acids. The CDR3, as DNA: TGTGCCAGCAGCGTAGACCCAACCTACAGGGGGTTTCCCTACGAGCAGTACTTC. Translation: CASSVDPTYRGFPYEQYF.

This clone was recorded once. The CDR3 DNA reads TGTGCCAGCAGCTTAGTGGTGACTAGCGTCTCCTACAATGAGCAGTTCTTC. It is translated as CASSLVVTSVSYNEQFF. The rearrangement uses TRBV7-9 and TRBJ2-1, with 8 bases that match TRBD2. After removal of 1 base from V and 0 bases from J, the junction contained 5 bases not matched to a gene. Per germline, CDR1 SEHNR and CDR2 FQNEAQ (reference sequence). The CDR3 is 17 amino acids.

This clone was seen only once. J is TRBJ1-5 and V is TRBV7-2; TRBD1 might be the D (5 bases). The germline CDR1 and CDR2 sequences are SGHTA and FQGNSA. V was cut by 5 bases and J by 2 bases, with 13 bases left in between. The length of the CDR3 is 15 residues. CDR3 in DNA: TGTGCCAGCAGCCTTGGTGGGGGGGGCAATCAGCCCCAGCATTTT. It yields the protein CASSLGGGGNQPQHF. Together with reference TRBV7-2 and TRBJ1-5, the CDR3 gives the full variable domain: GAGVSQSPSNKVTEKGKDVELRCDPISGHTALYWYRQSLGQGLEFLIYFQGNSAPDKSGLPSDRFSAERTGGSVSTLTIQRTQQEDSAVYLCASSLGGGGNQPQHFGDGTRLSIL.

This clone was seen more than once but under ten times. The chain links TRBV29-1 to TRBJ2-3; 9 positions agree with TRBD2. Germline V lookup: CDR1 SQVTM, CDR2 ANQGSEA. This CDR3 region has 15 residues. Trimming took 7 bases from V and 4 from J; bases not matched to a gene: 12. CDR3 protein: CSALGPAGGADTQYF. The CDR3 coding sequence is TGCAGCGCCCTGGGGCCAGCGGGAGGCGCAGATACGCAGTATTTT.

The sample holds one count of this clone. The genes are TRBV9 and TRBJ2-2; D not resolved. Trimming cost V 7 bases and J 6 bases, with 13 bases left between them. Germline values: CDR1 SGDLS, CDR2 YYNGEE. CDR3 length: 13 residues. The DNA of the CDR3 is TGTGCCAGCTGCAAGTCTGGCCCCGGGGAGCTGTTTTTT. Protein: CASCKSGPGELFF.

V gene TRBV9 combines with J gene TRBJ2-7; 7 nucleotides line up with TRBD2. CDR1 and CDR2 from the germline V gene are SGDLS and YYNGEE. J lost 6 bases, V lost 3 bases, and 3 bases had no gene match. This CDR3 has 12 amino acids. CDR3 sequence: CASSGTSPEQYF. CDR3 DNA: TGTGCCAGCAGCGGGACTAGTCCCGAGCAGTACTTC.

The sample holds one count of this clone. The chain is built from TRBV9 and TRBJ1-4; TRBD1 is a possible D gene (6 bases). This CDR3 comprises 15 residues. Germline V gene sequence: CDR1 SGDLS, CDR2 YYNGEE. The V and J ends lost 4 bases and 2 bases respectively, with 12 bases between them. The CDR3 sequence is CASSSSGATNEKLFF. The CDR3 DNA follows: TGTGCCAGCAGCTCATCAGGGGCGACTAATGAAAAACTGTTTTTT. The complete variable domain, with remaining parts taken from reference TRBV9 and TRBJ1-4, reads DSGVTQTPKHLITATGQRVTLRCSPRSGDLSVYWYQQSLDQGLQFLIQYYNGEERAKGNILERFSAQQFPDLHSELNLSSLELGDSALYFCASSSSGATNEKLFFGSGTQLSVL.

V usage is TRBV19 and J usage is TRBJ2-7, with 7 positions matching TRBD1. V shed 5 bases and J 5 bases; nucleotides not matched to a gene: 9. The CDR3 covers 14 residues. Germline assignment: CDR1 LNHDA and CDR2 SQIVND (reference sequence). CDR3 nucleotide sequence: TGTGCCAGTAGTTTCCCGGGACAGCGAAACGAGCAGTACTTC. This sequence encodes CASSFPGQRNEQYF.

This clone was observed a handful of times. The CDR3 DNA sequence: TGTGCCAGCAGTTTACAGCCGGCCATGAACACTGAAGCTTTCTTT. This translates into CASSLQPAMNTEAFF. The chain uses TRBV6-1 and TRBJ1-1; D not certain. The V and J ends lost 5 bases and 0 bases respectively, with 13 bases between them. The CDR3 is 15 amino acids. Germline V gives CDR1 MNHNS, CDR2 SASEGT.

The CDR3 region has the DNA TGTGCCAGCAGCTCGGGGGAGGCCAAAAACATTCAGTACTTC. Its translation is CASSSGEAKNIQYF. The chain joins TRBV7-8 to TRBJ2-4, with a weak D call TRBD2 (6 bases). The CDR3 is 14 residues long. CDR1 is SGHVS, CDR2 FQNEAQ, per germline. V dropped 4 bases and J dropped 1 base, with 8 bases sitting between them.

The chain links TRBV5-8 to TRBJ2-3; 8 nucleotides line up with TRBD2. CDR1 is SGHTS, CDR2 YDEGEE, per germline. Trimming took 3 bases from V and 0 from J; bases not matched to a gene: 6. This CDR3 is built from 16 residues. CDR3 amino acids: CASSSTSGASTDTQYF. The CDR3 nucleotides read TGTGCCAGCAGCTCAACTAGCGGCGCTAGCACAGATACGCAGTATTTT.

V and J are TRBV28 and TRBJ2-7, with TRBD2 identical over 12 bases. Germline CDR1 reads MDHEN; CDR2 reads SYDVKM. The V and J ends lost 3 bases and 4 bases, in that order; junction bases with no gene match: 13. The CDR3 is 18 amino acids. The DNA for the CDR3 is TGTGCCAGCAGTTTTAGTTCTAGCGGGAGGGCCGGTCGATACGAGCAGTACTTC. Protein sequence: CASSFSSSGRAGRYEQYF.

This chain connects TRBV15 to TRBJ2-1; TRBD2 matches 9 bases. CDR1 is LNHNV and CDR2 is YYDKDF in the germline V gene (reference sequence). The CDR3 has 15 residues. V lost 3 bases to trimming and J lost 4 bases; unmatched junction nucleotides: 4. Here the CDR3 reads CATSRAGGSYNEQFF. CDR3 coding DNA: TGTGCCACCAGCAGGGCGGGGGGGTCTTACAATGAGCAGTTCTTC.

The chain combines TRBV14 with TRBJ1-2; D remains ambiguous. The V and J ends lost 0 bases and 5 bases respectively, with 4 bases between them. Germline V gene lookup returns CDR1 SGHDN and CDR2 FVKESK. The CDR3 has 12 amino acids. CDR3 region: CASSQESYGYTF. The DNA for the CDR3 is TGTGCCAGCAGCCAAGAGTCTTATGGCTACACCTTC.

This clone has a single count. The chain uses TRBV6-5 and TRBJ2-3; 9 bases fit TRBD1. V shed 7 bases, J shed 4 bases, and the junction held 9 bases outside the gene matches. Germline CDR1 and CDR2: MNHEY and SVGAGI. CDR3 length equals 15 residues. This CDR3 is CASTYRGRGADTQYF. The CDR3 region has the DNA TGTGCCAGCACGTACAGGGGGCGCGGAGCAGATACGCAGTATTTT.

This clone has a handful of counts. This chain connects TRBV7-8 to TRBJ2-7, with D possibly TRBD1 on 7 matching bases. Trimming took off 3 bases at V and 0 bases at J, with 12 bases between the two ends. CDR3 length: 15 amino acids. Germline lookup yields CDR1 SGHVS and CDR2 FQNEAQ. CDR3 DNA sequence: TGTGCCAGCAGCTTTCAGGGGGGCAGCTCCTACGAGCAGTACTTC. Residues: CASSFQGGSSYEQYF.

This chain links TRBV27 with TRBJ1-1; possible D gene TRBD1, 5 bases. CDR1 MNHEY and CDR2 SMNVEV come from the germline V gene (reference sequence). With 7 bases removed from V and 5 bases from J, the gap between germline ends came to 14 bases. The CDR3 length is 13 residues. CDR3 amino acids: CASKLGRWTEAFF. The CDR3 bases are TGTGCCAGCAAATTGGGGCGGTGGACTGAAGCTTTCTTT.

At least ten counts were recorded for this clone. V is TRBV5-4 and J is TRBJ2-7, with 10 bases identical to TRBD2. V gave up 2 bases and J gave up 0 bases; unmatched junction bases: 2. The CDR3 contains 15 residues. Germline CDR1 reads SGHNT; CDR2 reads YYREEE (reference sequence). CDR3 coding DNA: TGTGCCAGCAGCTTAGCGGGGGGGGACTCCTACGAGCAGTACTTC. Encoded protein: CASSLAGGDSYEQYF.

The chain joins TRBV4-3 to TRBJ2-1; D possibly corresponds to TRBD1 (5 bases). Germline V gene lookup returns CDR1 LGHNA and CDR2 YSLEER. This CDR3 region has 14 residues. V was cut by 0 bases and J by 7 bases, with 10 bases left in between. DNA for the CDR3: TGCGCCAGCAGCCAAGATACAGGTCGGAATGAGCAGTTCTTC. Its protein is CASSQDTGRNEQFF.

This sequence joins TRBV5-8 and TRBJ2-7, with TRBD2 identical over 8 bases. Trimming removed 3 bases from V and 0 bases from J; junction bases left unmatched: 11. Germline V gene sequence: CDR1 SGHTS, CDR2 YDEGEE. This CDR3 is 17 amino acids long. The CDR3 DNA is TGTGCCAGCAGCTGGGGCGGGGGGCAGCTAAGCTCCTACGAGCAGTACTTC. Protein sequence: CASSWGGGQLSSYEQYF.

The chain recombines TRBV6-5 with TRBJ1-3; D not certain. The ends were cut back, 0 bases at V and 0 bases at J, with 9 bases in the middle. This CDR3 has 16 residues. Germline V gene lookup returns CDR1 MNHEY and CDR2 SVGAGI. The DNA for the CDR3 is TGTGCCAGCAGTTACTCGACAAGAACCTCTGGAAACACCATATATTTT. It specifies CASSYSTRTSGNTIYF.

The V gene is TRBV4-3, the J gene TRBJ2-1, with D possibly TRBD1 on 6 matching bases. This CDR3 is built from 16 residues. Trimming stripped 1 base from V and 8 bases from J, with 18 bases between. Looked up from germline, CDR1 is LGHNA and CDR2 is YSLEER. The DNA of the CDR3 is TGCGCCAGCAGCCAAGTAGACCGGGACATGGCCGATGAGCAGTTCTTC. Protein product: CASSQVDRDMADEQFF.

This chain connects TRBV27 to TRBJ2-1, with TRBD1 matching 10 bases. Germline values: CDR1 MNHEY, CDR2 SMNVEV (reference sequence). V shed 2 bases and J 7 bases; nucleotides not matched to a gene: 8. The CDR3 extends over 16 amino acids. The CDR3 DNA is TGTGCCAGCAGTTTACCGACAGGGGGCGGTGGAAATGAGCAGTTCTTC. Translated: CASSLPTGGGGNEQFF.

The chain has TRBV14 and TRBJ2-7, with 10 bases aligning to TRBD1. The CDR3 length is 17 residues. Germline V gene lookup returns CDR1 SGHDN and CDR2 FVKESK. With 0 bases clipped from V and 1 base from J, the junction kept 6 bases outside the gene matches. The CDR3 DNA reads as TGTGCCAGCAGCCAAGACTTTGGGACAGGGGTTTCCTACGAGCAGTACTTC. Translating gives CASSQDFGTGVSYEQYF.

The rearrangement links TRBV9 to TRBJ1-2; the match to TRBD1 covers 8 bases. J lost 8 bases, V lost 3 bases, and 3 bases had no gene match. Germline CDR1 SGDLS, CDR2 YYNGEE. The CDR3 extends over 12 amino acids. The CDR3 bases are TGTGCCAGCAGCGAGACAGGGGAAGGCTACACCTTC. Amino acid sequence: CASSETGEGYTF.